This T cell receptor (beta chain) originates from a study of blood T cells in healthy people across ages. The table lists this clonotype with a few counts. Its cognate antigen is unknown. Findings of the study overall: Roughly linear declines in TCR beta diversity per million T cells occurred with age.

The CDR3 runs 17 residues. Trimming cost V 0 bases and J 2 bases, with 11 bases left between them. A second PCR of 7 to 11 cycles used a sample-barcoded 5' primer and a J-beta primer mix. TCRdb itself ran the 5' RACE reads through MiXCR, one entry per CDR3 protein. Counted here are 1.8 million or so distinct CDR3 sequences, about two fifths occurring once; the ten biggest clones make up more than 20%. The chain uses TRBV12-3 or TRBV12-4 and TRBJ2-6, with D possibly matching TRBD2 (5 bases). This TCR derives from a human donor in good health. The sample taken for sequencing was blood. CDR3 bases: TGTGCCAGCAGTTTAGCGAGGGTCCAGACTGGGGCCAACGTCCTGACTTTC. This sequence encodes CASSLARVQTGANVLTF.